The 15 T cell receptor beta chains reported below all come from one sample, sequenced in a study of CD8 T cells in ankylosing spondylitis. MiXCR, applied by TCRdb to the 5' RACE reads, yields one record per CDR3 protein. The table has 100,000 to 150,000 distinct CDR3 sequences, over 6% seen once; the top ten hold 10% to 15%. Specimen: blood, either unsorted or a sorted T cell fraction (not recorded which). The source of these receptors is a male donor with ankylosing spondylitis or in good health (not recorded which).

This clonotype was counted many times. This sequence joins TRBV10-3 and TRBJ2-3; 9 bases match TRBD2. The germline V gene encodes CDR1 ENHRY and CDR2 SYGVKD. Germline trimming cut 1 base from V and 4 bases from J; bases unmatched to any gene: 6. This CDR3 comprises 16 residues. In DNA form, the CDR3 reads TGTGCCATCAGTGAGTTTAGCGGGAGAGGGGCAGATACGCAGTATTTT. This translates into CAISEFSGRGADTQYF.

As for this clonotype: A clone one base away is much larger, so this may be a read error. The V call is TRBV5-1, the J call TRBJ2-1; TRBD1 agrees at 8 bases. Trimming cost V 6 bases and J 9 bases; bases outside gene matches: 8. The CDR3 is 13 amino acids. In germline, CDR1 is SGHRS, CDR2 YFSETQ. CDR3 residues: CASNVQGAIEQFF. The CDR3 DNA reads TGCGCCAGCAACGTCCAGGGGGCGATTGAGCAGTTCTTC. Full variable domain (missing parts from reference TRBV5-1 and TRBJ2-1): KAGVTQTPRYLIKTRGQQVTLSCSPISGHRSVSWYQQTPGQGLQFLFEYFSETQRNKGNFPGRFSGRQFSNSRSEMNVSTLELGDSALYLCASNVQGAIEQFFGPGTRLTVL.

CDR3 sequence reads: CASSSRGWTGELFF. The CDR3 DNA follows: TGTGCCAGCAGTTCCCGCGGGTGGACAGGGGAGCTGTTTTTT. The chain links TRBV12-3 or TRBV12-4 to TRBJ2-2; D is perhaps TRBD1 or TRBD2 (5 bases each). This CDR3 spans 14 amino acids. V was pared by 4 bases and J by 8 bases, with 14 bases between.

This clonotype was observed many times. This chain links TRBV7-8 with TRBJ2-3, with TRBD2 identical over 14 bases. This CDR3 has 16 residues. Trimming took 5 bases from V and 2 from J; bases not matched to a gene: 3. CDR1 is SGHVS and CDR2 is FQNEAQ in the germline V gene. In DNA, the CDR3 is TGTGCCAGCAGCACGGGACTAGCGGGGGTCACAGATACGCAGTATTTT. Residues: CASSTGLAGVTDTQYF.

This clonotype was recorded many times. The chain links TRBV29-1 to TRBJ1-2; possibly TRBD1 for D (5 bases). The V gene's germline CDR1 is SQVTM and CDR2 ANQGSEA. The CDR3 has 11 amino acids. The CDR3 nucleotides are TGCAGTGCACGGGGGAACTATGGCTACACCTTC. Protein sequence: CSARGNYGYTF.

This clonotype appeared a few times. This chain connects TRBV12-3 or TRBV12-4 to TRBJ1-5, with TRBD1 as a possible D gene (5 bases). This CDR3 has 12 residues. V dropped 4 bases and J dropped 10 bases, with 11 bases sitting between them. The CDR3 loop reads CASSSGDPPQHF. Written as DNA, the CDR3 is TGTGCCAGCAGTTCGGGGGATCCACCCCAGCATTTT.

This clonotype was seen many times. CDR3 DNA sequence: TGTGCCAGCAGTAGGACTAGCGCAGATACGCAGTATTTT. It is translated as CASSRTSADTQYF. The chain recombines TRBV12-3 or TRBV12-4 with TRBJ2-3, with 9 bases aligning to TRBD2. Trimming at V came to 5 bases and at J to 4 bases, leaving 1 base not matched to a gene. The CDR3 sequence is 13 residues long.

This clonotype was detected ten times or more. The CDR3 coding sequence is TGTGCCAGCAGCTTAGCAAACGACCCTACGCAGTATTTT. Its protein is CASSLANDPTQYF. The rearrangement joins TRBV7-2 to TRBJ2-3, with D uncertain. Germline V gene data show CDR1 as SGHTA and CDR2 as FQGNSA. The length of the CDR3 is 13 residues. Between the trimmed V and J ends, which lost 0 bases and 8 bases, there was a span of 9 bases.

This clonotype was seen ten or more times. The chain has TRBV2 and TRBJ1-2, with D unresolved. Germline CDR1 and CDR2: SNHLY and FYNNEI. Trimming stripped 3 bases from V and 4 bases from J, with 9 bases between. This CDR3 has 13 amino acids. DNA of the CDR3: TGTGCCAGCAGTGACGGCAGACCCTATGGCTACACCTTC. As protein: CASSDGRPYGYTF.

This clonotype was picked up many times. V gene TRBV5-1 combines with J gene TRBJ2-3, with D possibly TRBD2 on 5 matching bases. This CDR3 spans 15 amino acids. The germline V gene encodes CDR1 SGHRS and CDR2 YFSETQ. V was trimmed by 0 bases and J by 6 bases, leaving 14 bases between them. This CDR3 is CASSLGGSFGDTQYF. CDR3 sequence (DNA): TGCGCCAGCAGCTTGGGAGGGAGTTTTGGGGATACGCAGTATTTT.

This clonotype was seen repeatedly, ten times or more. V is TRBV6-1 and J is TRBJ1-1; possible D gene TRBD1, 6 bases. Germline V gives CDR1 MNHNS, CDR2 SASEGT. The CDR3 runs to 14 residues. The V end was cut by 6 bases, the J end by 1 base, with 12 bases between. Here the CDR3 DNA reads TGTGCCAGCAGCGCACAGGGAACGAACACTGAAGCTTTCTTT. Translated, it gives CASSAQGTNTEAFF.

This clonotype was recorded many times. This chain uses TRBV12-3 or TRBV12-4 with TRBJ1-5; D uncertain. Trimming took 2 bases from V and 6 from J, leaving 11 bases between them. CDR3 size: 14 residues. The CDR3 spells CASSLRGWAQPQHF. CDR3 DNA sequence: TGTGCCAGCAGTTTAAGAGGGTGGGCTCAGCCCCAGCATTTT.

This clonotype was seen at least ten times. The chain combines TRBV7-3 with TRBJ2-3; 9 bases fit TRBD1. From germline, CDR1 is SGHTA and CDR2 FQGTGA. The CDR3 sequence is 14 residues long. V shed 4 bases and J 13 bases; nucleotides not matched to a gene: 12. CDR3 DNA sequence: TGTGCCAGCAGCTCAACAATCACCGGGACAGGGAAGTATTTT. This codes for CASSSTITGTGKYF.

This clonotype was found many times. This chain joins TRBV5-1 and TRBJ2-6; D is perhaps TRBD1 (5 bases). The germline gives CDR1 SGHRS, CDR2 YFSETQ. V lost 3 bases and J lost 1, with 8 bases in between. The CDR3 consists of 15 residues. The CDR3 DNA reads TGCGCCAGCAGCTGGCAGGGTTCTGGGGCCAACGTCCTGACTTTC. Amino acid sequence: CASSWQGSGANVLTF.

The table lists this clonotype with a few counts. V is TRBV19 and J is TRBJ2-7; possible D gene TRBD2, 5 bases. Germline V gene data show CDR1 as LNHDA and CDR2 as SQIVND (reference sequence). V gave up 5 bases and J gave up 3 bases, with 11 bases separating them. This CDR3 spans 13 amino acids. CDR3 residues: CASSAPTSYEQYF. In nucleotides, the CDR3 is TGTGCCAGTAGTGCCCCAACTAGCTACGAGCAGTACTTC.